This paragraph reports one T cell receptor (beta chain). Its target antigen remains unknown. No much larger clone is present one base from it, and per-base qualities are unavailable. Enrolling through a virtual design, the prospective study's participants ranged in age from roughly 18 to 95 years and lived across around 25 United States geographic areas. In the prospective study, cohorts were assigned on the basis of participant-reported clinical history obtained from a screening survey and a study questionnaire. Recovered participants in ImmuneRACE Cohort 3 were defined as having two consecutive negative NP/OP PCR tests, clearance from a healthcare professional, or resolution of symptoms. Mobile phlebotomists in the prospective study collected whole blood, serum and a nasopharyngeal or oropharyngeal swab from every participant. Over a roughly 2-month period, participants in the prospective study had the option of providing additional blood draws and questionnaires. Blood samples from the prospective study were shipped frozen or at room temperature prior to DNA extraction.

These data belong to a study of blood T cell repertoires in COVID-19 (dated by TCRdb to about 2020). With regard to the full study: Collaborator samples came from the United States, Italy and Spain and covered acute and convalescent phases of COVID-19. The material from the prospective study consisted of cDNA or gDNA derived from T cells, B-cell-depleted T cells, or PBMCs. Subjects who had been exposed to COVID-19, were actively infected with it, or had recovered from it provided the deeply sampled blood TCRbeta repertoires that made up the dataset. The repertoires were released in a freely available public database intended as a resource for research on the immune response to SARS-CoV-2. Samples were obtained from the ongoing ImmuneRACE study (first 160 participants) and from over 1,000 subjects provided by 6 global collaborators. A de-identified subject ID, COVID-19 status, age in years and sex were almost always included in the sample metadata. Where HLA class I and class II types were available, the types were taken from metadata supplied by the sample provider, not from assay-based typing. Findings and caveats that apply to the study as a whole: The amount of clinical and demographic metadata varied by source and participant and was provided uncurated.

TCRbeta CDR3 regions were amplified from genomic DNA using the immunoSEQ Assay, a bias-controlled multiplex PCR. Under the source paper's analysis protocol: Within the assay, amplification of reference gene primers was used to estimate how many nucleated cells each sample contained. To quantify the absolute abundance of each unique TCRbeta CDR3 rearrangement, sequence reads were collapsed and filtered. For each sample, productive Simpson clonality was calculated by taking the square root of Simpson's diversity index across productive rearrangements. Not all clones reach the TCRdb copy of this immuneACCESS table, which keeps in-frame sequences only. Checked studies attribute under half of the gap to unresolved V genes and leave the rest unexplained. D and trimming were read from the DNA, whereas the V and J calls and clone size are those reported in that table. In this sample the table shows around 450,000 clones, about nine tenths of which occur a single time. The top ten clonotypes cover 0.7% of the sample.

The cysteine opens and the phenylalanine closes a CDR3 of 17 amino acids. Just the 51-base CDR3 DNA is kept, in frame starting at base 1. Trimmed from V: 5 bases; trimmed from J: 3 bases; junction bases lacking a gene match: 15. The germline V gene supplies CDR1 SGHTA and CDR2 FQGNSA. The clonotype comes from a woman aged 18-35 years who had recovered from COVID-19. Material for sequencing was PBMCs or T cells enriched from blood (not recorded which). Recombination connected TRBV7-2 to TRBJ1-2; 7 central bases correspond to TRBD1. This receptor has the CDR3 CASSPQGGAEYHYGYTF. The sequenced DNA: TGTGCCAGCAGCCCTCAGGGGGGCGCAGAATACCACTATGGCTACACCTTC.